This T cell receptor beta chain derives from a study of tumor-infiltrating lymphocytes in primary liver carcinoma. V trimming: 3 bases; J trimming: 4 bases; junction bases outside the gene matches: 9. Germline lookup yields CDR1 SGHRS and CDR2 YFSETQ. This CDR3 has 15 residues. Starting from around 500 ng of total RNA, TCR beta cDNA was produced with a primer in the constant region. Investigators got TCR beta libraries out of three nested multiplex PCR rounds, done with slightly modified ARM-PCR. The two initial PCR rounds, nine to eleven cycles each, used TRBV1-TRBV30 forward and C-beta reverse primers. TCRdb redid the calling of the multiplex PCR reads with MiXCR, one entry per CDR3 protein. Of fewer than 350,000 distinct CDR3 sequences listed, 65% were seen once; the top ten hold about 8.4%. Unsorted whole blood yielded blood RNA, and germline DNA was extracted as well.

The material sequenced was peripheral blood. The receptor's source is a man aged 35 to 55 with primary liver carcinoma and hepatitis B virus infection. The chain uses TRBV5-1 and TRBJ2-5; the match to TRBD1 covers 7 bases. The CDR3 coding sequence is TGCGCCAGCAGCTACACCGGGACAGTCCGAGAGACCCAGTACTTC. Translated, it gives CASSYTGTVRETQYF.